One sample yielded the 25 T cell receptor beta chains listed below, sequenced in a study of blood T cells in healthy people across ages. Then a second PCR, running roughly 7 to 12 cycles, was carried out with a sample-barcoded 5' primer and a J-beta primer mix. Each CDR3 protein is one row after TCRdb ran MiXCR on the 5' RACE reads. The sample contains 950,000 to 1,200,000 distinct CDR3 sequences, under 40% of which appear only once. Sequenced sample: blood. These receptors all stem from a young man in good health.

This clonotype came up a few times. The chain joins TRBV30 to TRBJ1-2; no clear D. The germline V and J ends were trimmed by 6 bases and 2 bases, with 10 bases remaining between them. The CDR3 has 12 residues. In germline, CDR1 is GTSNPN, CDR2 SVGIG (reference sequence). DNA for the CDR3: TGTGCCTGCCCGGCTGGAAACTATGGCTACACCTTC. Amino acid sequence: CACPAGNYGYTF.

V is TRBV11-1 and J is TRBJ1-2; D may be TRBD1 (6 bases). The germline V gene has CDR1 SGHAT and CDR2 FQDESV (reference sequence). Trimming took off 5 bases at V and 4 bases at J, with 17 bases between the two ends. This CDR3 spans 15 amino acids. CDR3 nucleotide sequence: TGTGCCAGCAGCCCAGAAGGCAGGGGCCTCTATGGCTACACCTTC. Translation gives CASSPEGRGLYGYTF.

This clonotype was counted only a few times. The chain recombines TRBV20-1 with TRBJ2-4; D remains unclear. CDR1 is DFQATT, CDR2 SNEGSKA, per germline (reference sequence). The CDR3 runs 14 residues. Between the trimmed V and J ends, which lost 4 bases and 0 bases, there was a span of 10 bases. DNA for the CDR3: TGCAGTGCTAATCGCGCTGTAGCCAAAAACATTCAGTACTTC. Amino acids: CSANRAVAKNIQYF.

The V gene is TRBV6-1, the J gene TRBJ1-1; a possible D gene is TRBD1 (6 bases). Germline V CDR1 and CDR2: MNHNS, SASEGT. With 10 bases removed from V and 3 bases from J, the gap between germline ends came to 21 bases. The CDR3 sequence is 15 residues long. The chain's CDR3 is CAISPGGQSYTEAFF. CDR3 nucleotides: TGTGCCATCAGCCCTGGTGGACAGTCCTACACTGAAGCTTTCTTT.

CDR3 nucleotides: TGCGCCAGCAGCCCGCCGGGGGTCTTCTTTAATGAGCAGTTCTTC. Its translation: CASSPPGVFFNEQFF. This rearrangement joins TRBV4-1 to TRBJ2-1, with D perhaps TRBD2 (6 bases). Germline-derived CDR1 and CDR2 are MGHRA and YSYEKL. V was clipped by 4 bases and J by 7 bases, with 17 bases between them. CDR3 length: 15 amino acids.

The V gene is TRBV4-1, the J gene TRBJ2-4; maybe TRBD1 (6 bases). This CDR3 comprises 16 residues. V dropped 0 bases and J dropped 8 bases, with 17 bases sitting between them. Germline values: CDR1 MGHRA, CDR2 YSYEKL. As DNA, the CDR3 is TGCGCCAGCAGCCAAGATAGCTCAGGGGCTCAAGACATTCAGTACTTC. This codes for CASSQDSSGAQDIQYF.

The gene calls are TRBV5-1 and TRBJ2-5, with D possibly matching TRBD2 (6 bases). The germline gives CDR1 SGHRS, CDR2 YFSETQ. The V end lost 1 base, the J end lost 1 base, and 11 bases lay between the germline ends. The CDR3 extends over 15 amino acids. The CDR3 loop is CASSLYWGVQETQYF. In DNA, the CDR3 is TGCGCCAGCAGCTTGTACTGGGGGGTCCAAGAGACCCAGTACTTC.

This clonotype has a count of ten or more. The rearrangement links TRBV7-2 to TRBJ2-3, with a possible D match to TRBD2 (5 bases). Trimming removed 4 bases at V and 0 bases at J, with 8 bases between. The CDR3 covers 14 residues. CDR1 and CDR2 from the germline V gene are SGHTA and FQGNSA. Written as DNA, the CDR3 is TGTGCCAGCAGCTCCCGGACTAGCACAGATACGCAGTATTTT. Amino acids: CASSSRTSTDTQYF.

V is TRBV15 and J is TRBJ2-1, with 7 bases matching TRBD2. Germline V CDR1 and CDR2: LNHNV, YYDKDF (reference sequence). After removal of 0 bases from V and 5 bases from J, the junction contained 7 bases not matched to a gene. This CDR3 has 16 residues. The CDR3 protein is CATSRERSGINNEQFF. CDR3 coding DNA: TGTGCCACCAGCAGAGAAAGAAGCGGGATTAACAATGAGCAGTTCTTC. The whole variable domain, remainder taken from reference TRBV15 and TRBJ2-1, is DAMVIQNPRYQVTQFGKPVTLSCSQTLNHNVMYWYQQKSSQAPKLLFHYYDKDFNNEADTPDNFQSRRPNTSFCFLDIRSPGLGDTAMYLCATSRERSGINNEQFFGPGTRLTVL.

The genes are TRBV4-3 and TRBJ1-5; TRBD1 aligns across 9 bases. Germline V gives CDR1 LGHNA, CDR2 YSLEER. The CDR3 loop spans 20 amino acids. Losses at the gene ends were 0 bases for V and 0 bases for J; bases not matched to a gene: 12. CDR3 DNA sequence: TGCGCCAGCAGCCAAGATTATCCGGGACAGGGAGTCTATAGCAATCAGCCCCAGCATTTT. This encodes CASSQDYPGQGVYSNQPQHF.

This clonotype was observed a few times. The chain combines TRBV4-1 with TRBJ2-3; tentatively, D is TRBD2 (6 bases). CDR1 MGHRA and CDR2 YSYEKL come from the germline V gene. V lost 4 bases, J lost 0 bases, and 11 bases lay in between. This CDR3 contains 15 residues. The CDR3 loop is CASSPAGPSTDTQYF. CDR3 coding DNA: TGCGCCAGCAGCCCGGCGGGGCCTAGCACAGATACGCAGTATTTT.

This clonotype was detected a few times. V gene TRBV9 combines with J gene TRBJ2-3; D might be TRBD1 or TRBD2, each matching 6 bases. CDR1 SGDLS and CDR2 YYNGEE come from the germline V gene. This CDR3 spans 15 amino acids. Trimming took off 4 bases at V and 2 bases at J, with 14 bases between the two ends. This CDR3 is CASSFDGGLTDTQYF. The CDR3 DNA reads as TGTGCCAGCAGCTTCGACGGGGGCCTCACAGATACGCAGTATTTT.

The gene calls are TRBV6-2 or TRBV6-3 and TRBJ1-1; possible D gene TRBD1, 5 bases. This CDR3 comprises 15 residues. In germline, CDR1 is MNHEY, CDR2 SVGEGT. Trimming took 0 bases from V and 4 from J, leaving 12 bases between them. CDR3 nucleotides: TGTGCCAGCAGTTACTCTGGCAAGAGGGGCACTGAAGCTTTCTTT. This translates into CASSYSGKRGTEAFF.

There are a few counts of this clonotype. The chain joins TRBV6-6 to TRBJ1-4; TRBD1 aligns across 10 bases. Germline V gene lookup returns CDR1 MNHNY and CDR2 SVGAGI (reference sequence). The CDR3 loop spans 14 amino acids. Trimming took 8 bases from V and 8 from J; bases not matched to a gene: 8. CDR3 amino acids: CASGGTGDVEKLFF. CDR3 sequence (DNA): TGTGCCAGCGGAGGGACAGGGGATGTCGAAAAACTGTTTTTT.

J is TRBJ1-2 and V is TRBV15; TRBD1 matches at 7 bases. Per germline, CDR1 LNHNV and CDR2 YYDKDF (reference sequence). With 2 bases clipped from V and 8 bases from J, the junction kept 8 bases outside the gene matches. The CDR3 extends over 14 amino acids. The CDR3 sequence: CATSRLDREQGYTF. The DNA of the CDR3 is TGTGCCACCAGCAGACTCGACAGGGAGCAGGGCTACACCTTC.

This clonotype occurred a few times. Here the CDR3 DNA reads TGTGCCAGCAGTTTATCGCCAGGAGCAAACACTGAAGCTTTCTTT. Translating it yields CASSLSPGANTEAFF. J is TRBJ1-1 and V is TRBV27; D ambiguous. The CDR3 is 15 amino acids. Trimming shortened V by 0 bases and J by 2 bases, and 10 bases separated the two germline ends. Germline assignment: CDR1 MNHEY and CDR2 SMNVEV (reference sequence).

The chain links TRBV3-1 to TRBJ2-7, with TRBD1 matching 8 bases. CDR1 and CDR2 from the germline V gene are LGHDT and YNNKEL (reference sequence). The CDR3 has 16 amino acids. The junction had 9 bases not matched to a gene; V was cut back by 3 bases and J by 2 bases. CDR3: CASSQVCGTGPYEQYF. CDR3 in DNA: TGTGCCAGCAGCCAGGTGTGCGGGACAGGTCCCTACGAGCAGTACTTC.

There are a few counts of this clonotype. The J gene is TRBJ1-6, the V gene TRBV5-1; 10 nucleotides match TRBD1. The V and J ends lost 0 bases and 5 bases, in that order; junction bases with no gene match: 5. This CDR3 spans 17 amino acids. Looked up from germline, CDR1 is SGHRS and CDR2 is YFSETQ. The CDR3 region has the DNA TGCGCCAGCAGCTTGGCGGGACAGGGGTTCCATAATTCACCCCTCCACTTT. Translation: CASSLAGQGFHNSPLHF.

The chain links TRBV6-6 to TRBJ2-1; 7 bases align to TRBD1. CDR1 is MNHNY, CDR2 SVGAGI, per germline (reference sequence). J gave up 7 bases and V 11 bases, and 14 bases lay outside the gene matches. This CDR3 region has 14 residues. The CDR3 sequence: CAGLPGDRGNEQFF. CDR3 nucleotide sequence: TGTGCCGGCCTCCCCGGGGACAGAGGAAATGAGCAGTTCTTC.

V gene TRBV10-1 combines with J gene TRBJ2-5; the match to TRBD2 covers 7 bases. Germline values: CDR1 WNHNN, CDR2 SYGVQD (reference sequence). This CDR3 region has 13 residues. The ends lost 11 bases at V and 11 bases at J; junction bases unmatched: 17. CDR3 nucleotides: TGCGCCGGACCGGGGGGTAGCATCAATGAGCAGTACTTC. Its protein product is CAGPGGSINEQYF.

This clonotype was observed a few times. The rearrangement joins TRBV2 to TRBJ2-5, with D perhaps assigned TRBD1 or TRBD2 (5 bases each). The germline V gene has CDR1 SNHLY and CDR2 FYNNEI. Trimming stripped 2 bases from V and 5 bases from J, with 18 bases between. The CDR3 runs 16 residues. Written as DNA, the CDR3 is TGTGCCAGCAGTGAATCCGGCAGGGCGGGTTGGGAGACCCAGTACTTC. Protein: CASSESGRAGWETQYF.

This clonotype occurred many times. The CDR3 coding sequence is TGTGCCAGCAGCCAAGGGACTAGCGGGGGGAAAGTGAAGTTCTTC. It is translated as CASSQGTSGGKVKFF. The rearrangement uses TRBV3-1 and TRBJ2-1; TRBD2 agrees at 14 bases. This CDR3 is 15 amino acids long. Germline CDR1 and CDR2: LGHDT and YNNKEL (reference sequence). The V and J ends lost 1 base and 14 bases, in that order; junction bases with no gene match: 7.

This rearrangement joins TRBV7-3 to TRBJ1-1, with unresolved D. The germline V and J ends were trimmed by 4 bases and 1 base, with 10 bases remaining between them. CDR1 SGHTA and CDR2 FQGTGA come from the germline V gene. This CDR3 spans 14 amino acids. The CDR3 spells CASSSSATNTEAFF. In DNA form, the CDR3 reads TGTGCCAGCAGCTCCTCGGCGACGAACACTGAAGCTTTCTTT. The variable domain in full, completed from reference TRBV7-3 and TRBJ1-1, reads GAGVSQTPSNKVTEKGKYVELRCDPISGHTALYWYRQSLGQGPEFLIYFQGTGAADDSGLPNDRFFAVRPEGSVSTLKIQRTERGDSAVYLCASSSSATNTEAFFGQGTRLTVV.

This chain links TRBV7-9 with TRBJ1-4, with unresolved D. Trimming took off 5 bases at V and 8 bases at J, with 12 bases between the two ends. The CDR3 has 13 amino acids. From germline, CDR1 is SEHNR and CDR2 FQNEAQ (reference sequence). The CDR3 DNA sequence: TGTGCCAGCAGCGGGGAGCCCAAAGAAAAACTGTTTTTT. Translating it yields CASSGEPKEKLFF.

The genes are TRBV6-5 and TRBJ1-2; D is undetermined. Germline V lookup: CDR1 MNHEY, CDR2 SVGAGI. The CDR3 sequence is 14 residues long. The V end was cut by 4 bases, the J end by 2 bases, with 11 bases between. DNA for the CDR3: TGTGCCAGCAGTTGGGGTCCGGCCAACTATGGCTACACCTTC. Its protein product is CASSWGPANYGYTF.